These 18 T cell receptor beta chains were sequenced from one sample in a study of cytomegalovirus exposure and HLA in healthy donors. TCRdb's table, derived via immunoSEQ multiplex PCR, lists solely in-frame clones and lacks some. The sample lists 200,000 to 250,000 clones, roughly nine tenths occurring once. The sequenced sample was PBMCs. The source is a man in his late teens or twenties in good health and CMV-seropositive.

The gene calls are TRBV6-1 and TRBJ2-7; D uncertain. Germline values: CDR1 MNHNS, CDR2 SASEGT. The CDR3 length is 15 residues. With 0 bases removed from V and 3 bases from J, the gap between germline ends came to 12 bases. This chain's CDR3 is CASSEAASLYYEQYF. The CDR3 region has the DNA TGTGCCAGCAGTGAAGCAGCTAGTCTATACTACGAGCAGTACTTC.

This chain uses TRBV7-7 with TRBJ1-5; D possibly corresponds to TRBD1 (6 bases). Looked up from germline, CDR1 is SSHAT and CDR2 is FNYEAQ (reference sequence). V lost 1 base and J lost 5, with 6 bases in between. The CDR3 is made up of 13 amino acids. The CDR3 loop is CASSLDRDQPQHF. CDR3 nucleotide sequence: TGTGCCAGCAGCTTAGACAGGGATCAGCCCCAGCATTTT.

V gene TRBV7-2 combines with J gene TRBJ2-5, with TRBD2 as a possible D gene (5 bases). CDR3 size: 15 residues. Germline V gene lookup returns CDR1 SGHTA and CDR2 FQGNSA. V gave up 5 bases and J gave up 4 bases, with 17 bases separating them. CDR3 DNA: TGTGCCAGCAGCGAAGTGGGTCTAGCTCGAGAGACCCAGTACTTC. Residues: CASSEVGLARETQYF.

This clone came up once. J is TRBJ2-3 and V is TRBV2; 9 bases are shared with TRBD2. The CDR3 is 15 amino acids. The junction had 11 bases not matched to a gene; V was cut back by 6 bases and J by 7 bases. The germline V gene has CDR1 SNHLY and CDR2 FYNNEI. The CDR3 nucleotides are TGTGCCAGCAGCCCGCTAGCTAGCGGGATAAATACGCAGTATTTT. This encodes CASSPLASGINTQYF.

The rearrangement links TRBV2 to TRBJ2-1; 8 bases align to TRBD2. The V segment lost 11 bases and the J segment 2 bases; nucleotides outside the gene matches: 8. Germline-derived CDR1 and CDR2 are SNHLY and FYNNEI. The CDR3 consists of 14 residues. The CDR3 nucleotides read TGTGCCGGCAATAGCGGGATTCCCTACAATGAGCAGTTCTTC. It is translated as CAGNSGIPYNEQFF.

The chain uses TRBV4-1 and TRBJ2-7; tentatively, D is TRBD2 (6 bases). Germline CDR1 and CDR2: MGHRA and YSYEKL. V lost 0 bases to trimming and J lost 1 base, with 10 bases between them. CDR3 length: 15 amino acids. This CDR3 reads CASSQEPGGSYEQYF. In DNA, the CDR3 is TGCGCCAGCAGCCAAGAGCCAGGAGGGTCCTACGAGCAGTACTTC.

This clone was seen just once. The J gene is TRBJ1-5, the V gene TRBV7-2; D gene unclear. Germline V gives CDR1 SGHTA, CDR2 FQGNSA. The CDR3 spans 12 residues. Trimming cost V 5 bases and J 6 bases, with 8 bases left between them. CDR3 bases: TGTGCCAGCAGCCGGTTCGGTCAGCCCCAGCATTTT. Amino acid sequence: CASSRFGQPQHF.

CDR3 coding DNA: TGTGCCAGCAGGTCCCGGGACAGGGGCCCCTACGAGCAGTACTTC. It specifies CASRSRDRGPYEQYF. The genes are TRBV28 and TRBJ2-7; 10 bases are shared with TRBD1. With 6 bases clipped from V and 2 bases from J, the junction kept 7 bases outside the gene matches. Germline V lookup: CDR1 MDHEN, CDR2 SYDVKM. This CDR3 contains 15 residues.

As to this clone: Compared with germline, one end of the junction differs, possibly owing to a read error. The chain links TRBV5-1 to TRBJ1-2, with a weak D call TRBD1 (5 bases). The CDR3 length is 14 residues. CDR1 and CDR2 from the germline V gene are SGHRS and YFSETQ. CDR3 amino acids: CASSLEGSSRNPIF. In DNA, the CDR3 is TGCGCCAGCAGCTTGGAGGGGTCGAGCCGGAATCCCATCTTC.

This rearrangement joins TRBV9 to TRBJ2-3; D is possibly TRBD2 (6 bases). Germline lookup yields CDR1 SGDLS and CDR2 YYNGEE. V lost 0 bases to trimming and J lost 2 bases, with 10 bases between them. The CDR3 is 15 residues long. As DNA, the CDR3 is TGTGCCAGCAGCGTAGCTCCTAGCGACACAGATACGCAGTATTTT. Translated: CASSVAPSDTDTQYF.

The CDR3 coding sequence is TGTGCCAGCAGTTTATTTGGCCAGGGGTATCAGCCCCAGCATTTT. Translated: CASSLFGQGYQPQHF. The chain uses TRBV28 and TRBJ1-5, with TRBD1 as a possible D gene (6 bases). The V end was cut by 1 base, the J end by 5 bases, with 12 bases between. The CDR3 loop spans 15 amino acids. Germline V gene sequence: CDR1 MDHEN, CDR2 SYDVKM.

Comment on this clone: Other DNA sequences from this sample encode an identical CDR3 as well. CDR3 protein: CASSLLGYGYTF. The CDR3 DNA reads TGTGCCAGCAGTTTATTGGGATATGGCTACACCTTC. This chain joins TRBV28 and TRBJ1-2; D is uncertain. Trimming cost V 1 base and J 5 bases, with 5 bases left between them. The germline gives CDR1 MDHEN, CDR2 SYDVKM. The CDR3 covers 12 residues.

V is TRBV6-5 and J is TRBJ1-3, with 7 bases matching TRBD1. The ends lost 4 bases at V and 1 base at J; junction bases unmatched: 7. Looked up from germline, CDR1 is MNHEY and CDR2 is SVGAGI. The CDR3 contains 16 residues. CDR3 protein: CASSSTGPGSGNTIYF. As DNA, the CDR3 is TGTGCCAGCAGTTCGACAGGGCCGGGGTCTGGAAACACCATATATTTT.

The chain couples TRBV29-1 to TRBJ2-7; 10 nucleotides align to TRBD2. CDR1 is SQVTM and CDR2 is ANQGSEA in the germline V gene. J was trimmed by 2 bases and V by 4 bases; bases with no gene match: 20. This CDR3 is 19 amino acids long. The CDR3 coding sequence is TGCAGCGTTGTGGGGGCCTCTAGCGGGAGCCACCAAAGGCCCTACGAGCAGTACTTC. It yields the protein CSVVGASSGSHQRPYEQYF.

This clone was counted ten times or more. The rearrangement uses TRBV5-4 and TRBJ1-4; TRBD1 aligns across 8 bases. The CDR3 has 13 amino acids. From germline, CDR1 is SGHNT and CDR2 YYREEE (reference sequence). V lost 4 bases and J lost 7; bases outside the gene matches: 3. The CDR3 sequence is CASSPTGGEKLFF. The CDR3 region has the DNA TGTGCCAGCAGCCCAACAGGGGGTGAAAAACTGTTTTTT.

The sample holds one count of this clone. This chain connects TRBV7-2 to TRBJ2-2; possible D gene TRBD2, 6 bases. Between the trimmed V and J ends, which lost 2 bases and 7 bases, there was a span of 11 bases. The CDR3 contains 14 residues. CDR1 is SGHTA and CDR2 is FQGNSA in the germline V gene. The chain's CDR3 is CASSLMSGVGELFF. As DNA, the CDR3 is TGTGCCAGCAGCTTAATGTCGGGGGTCGGGGAGCTGTTTTTT.

The chain carries TRBV29-1 and TRBJ2-6; TRBD2 aligns across 7 bases. The CDR3 contains 18 residues. Germline trimming cut 6 bases from V and 3 bases from J; bases unmatched to any gene: 17. Germline CDR1 SQVTM, CDR2 ANQGSEA. The CDR3 here is CSVVLGEGRSSGANVLTF. The DNA of the CDR3 is TGCAGCGTCGTTCTGGGGGAGGGGAGGTCGAGTGGGGCCAACGTCCTGACTTTC.

This clone was recorded a few times. The chain is built from TRBV9 and TRBJ1-2; D might be TRBD1 (5 bases). Germline assignment: CDR1 SGDLS and CDR2 YYNGEE. This CDR3 region has 16 residues. Trimming took 3 bases from V and 6 from J, leaving 21 bases between them. The CDR3 region is CASSAGLTAVVHGYTF. The CDR3 bases are TGTGCCAGCAGCGCGGGACTGACTGCTGTGGTACATGGCTACACCTTC.